Presented here are 32 T cell receptor beta chains from one specimen sequenced in a study of blood T cell repertoires in COVID-19. Some clones are missing from TCRdb's copy, which holds only in-frame ones; the method was immunoSEQ multiplex PCR. Here the sample spans some 290,000 clones, nearly 90% being singletons. Specimen: PBMCs or T cells enriched from blood (not recorded which). These receptors were obtained from a young woman who had recovered from COVID-19.

The genes are TRBV19 and TRBJ1-3; 9 bases agree with TRBD1. V lost 7 bases to trimming and J lost 8 bases; unmatched junction nucleotides: 18. The CDR3 length is 17 residues. Germline CDR1 LNHDA, CDR2 SQIVND (reference sequence). As DNA, the CDR3 is TGTGCCAGTAAGTCCACCGGCGTGGGGACAGGGTCGGACACCATATATTTT. Residues: CASKSTGVGTGSDTIYF.

The chain couples TRBV12-3 or TRBV12-4 to TRBJ2-2, with D uncertain. V was shortened by 6 bases and J by 7 bases, with 9 bases between the two germline ends. This CDR3 is 12 amino acids long. The CDR3 reads CASSIAIGELFF. The CDR3 region has the DNA TGTGCCAGCAGCATCGCGATCGGGGAGCTGTTTTTT.

This sequence joins TRBV11-3 and TRBJ2-1; D is possibly TRBD1 (6 bases). CDR1 and CDR2 from the germline V gene are SGHNT and YENEEA. V was clipped by 4 bases and J by 7 bases, with 17 bases between them. The length of the CDR3 is 15 residues. The CDR3 DNA reads as TGTGCCAGCAGCTCCACAGGGTTTGGGGGTAATGAGCAGTTCTTC. Its translation: CASSSTGFGGNEQFF.

The V gene is TRBV5-1, the J gene TRBJ1-2; perhaps TRBD1 as D (5 bases). V lost 5 bases, J lost 8 bases, and 19 bases lay in between. The CDR3 runs 14 residues. The germline CDR1 and CDR2 sequences are SGHRS and YFSETQ. The CDR3 protein is CASRGPGGLGGYTF. In DNA, the CDR3 is TGCGCCAGCAGGGGGCCGGGGGGTCTTGGCGGCTACACCTTC.

This clone has a handful of counts. The chain joins TRBV18 to TRBJ1-1; D is unresolved. Germline lookup yields CDR1 KGHSH and CDR2 LQKENI. The CDR3 runs to 14 residues. V lost 6 bases, J lost 1 base, and 12 bases lay in between. CDR3 sequence (DNA): TGTGCCAGCTCTACGACGGGGAAGAACACTGAAGCTTTCTTT. Translation gives CASSTTGKNTEAFF.

The chain employs TRBV28 and TRBJ1-2; D is ambiguous. CDR1 is MDHEN, CDR2 SYDVKM, per germline. V was pared by 4 bases and J by 0 bases, with 12 bases between. CDR3 length equals 15 residues. CDR3 loop: CASSSPDSTNYGYTF. CDR3 coding DNA: TGTGCCAGCAGTTCCCCAGACTCCACTAACTATGGCTACACCTTC.

V and J are TRBV25-1 and TRBJ1-2; D remains ambiguous. CDR3 length: 12 amino acids. With 4 bases removed from V and 2 bases from J, the gap between germline ends came to 5 bases. Germline V lookup: CDR1 MGHDK, CDR2 SYGVNS. CDR3 nucleotides: TGTGCCAGCAGTGGAGGAAACTATGGCTACACCTTC. Protein sequence: CASSGGNYGYTF.

V is TRBV30 and J is TRBJ2-7, with 8 bases lining up with TRBD2. The CDR3 consists of 14 residues. V trimming: 3 bases; J trimming: 6 bases; junction bases outside the gene matches: 10. Germline CDR1 is GTSNPN and CDR2 is SVGIG (reference sequence). The CDR3 nucleotides read TGTGCCTGGAGACTTGACGGGGGGGGTCTCGAGCAGTACTTC. Translation gives CAWRLDGGGLEQYF.

The chain recombines TRBV19 with TRBJ2-3; maybe TRBD2 (5 bases). The CDR3 runs 13 residues. Germline assignment: CDR1 LNHDA and CDR2 SQIVND (reference sequence). V gave up 2 bases and J gave up 4 bases, with 7 bases separating them. The CDR3 reads CASSITRADTQYF. In DNA form, the CDR3 reads TGTGCCAGTAGTATAACGAGGGCAGATACGCAGTATTTT. The full variable domain, in which reference TRBV19 and TRBJ2-3 provide the parts outside the CDR3, is DGGITQSPKYLFRKEGQNVTLSCEQNLNHDAMYWYRQDPGQGLRLIYYSQIVNDFQKGDIAEGYSVSREKKESFPLTVTSAQKNPTAFYLCASSITRADTQYFGPGTRLTVL.

V and J are TRBV5-8 and TRBJ2-6, with TRBD1 as a possible D gene (5 bases). There are 15 residues in the CDR3. Looked up from germline, CDR1 is SGHTS and CDR2 is YDEGEE. V shed 4 bases and J shed 0 bases, with 8 bases lying between them. The CDR3 DNA follows: TGTGCCAGCAGCGACGACAGCTCTGGGGCCAACGTCCTGACTTTC. Its protein is CASSDDSSGANVLTF.

This chain connects TRBV6-5 to TRBJ1-2, with 9 bases identical to TRBD1. The CDR3 runs to 15 residues. V was clipped by 6 bases and J by 4 bases; unmatched bases: 9. The germline CDR1 and CDR2 sequences are MNHEY and SVGAGI. The CDR3 spells CASRGGDRVFYGYTF. CDR3 DNA sequence: TGTGCCAGCAGGGGGGGGGACAGGGTGTTCTATGGCTACACCTTC.

This chain links TRBV7-9 with TRBJ2-2; unclear D gene. Trimming pared 6 bases from V and 8 bases from J, leaving 10 bases between. CDR3 length: 12 residues. Germline CDR1 reads SEHNR; CDR2 reads FQNEAQ (reference sequence). The CDR3 bases are TGTGCCAGCAGTACCTTTGCGGGGGAGCTGTTTTTT. As protein: CASSTFAGELFF.

The chain uses TRBV28 and TRBJ1-5; D is undetermined. Trimming left V 6 bases short and J 0 bases short, with 21 bases between. The CDR3 contains 18 residues. CDR1 and CDR2 (germline): MDHEN, SYDVKM. CDR3 bases: TGTGCCAGCAGCCAGACAAGAATTGGAATATATAGCAATCAGCCCCAGCATTTT. Protein: CASSQTRIGIYSNQPQHF.

The gene calls are TRBV12-3 or TRBV12-4 and TRBJ1-2; D is uncertain. CDR3 length: 13 residues. V was shortened by 6 bases and J by 3 bases, with 11 bases between the two germline ends. The CDR3 DNA reads as TGTGCCAGCAGCCCCAACTCGGACTATGGCTACACCTTC. Amino acids: CASSPNSDYGYTF.

This chain joins TRBV28 and TRBJ2-3; 9 bases map to TRBD2. The germline V gene has CDR1 MDHEN and CDR2 SYDVKM. V lost 1 base to trimming and J lost 4 bases; unmatched junction nucleotides: 6. CDR3 length: 16 residues. The CDR3 loop is CASSLLAGGGPDTQYF. The CDR3 bases are TGTGCCAGCAGTTTATTGGCGGGAGGGGGACCAGATACGCAGTATTTT.

The genes are TRBV6-5 and TRBJ2-1; D is unclear. Between the trimmed V and J ends, which lost 5 bases and 0 bases, there was a span of 11 bases. In germline, CDR1 is MNHEY, CDR2 SVGAGI. This CDR3 contains 15 residues. CDR3 amino acids: CASSITVHSYNEQFF. The CDR3 nucleotides are TGTGCCAGCAGTATAACCGTACACTCCTACAATGAGCAGTTCTTC.

The chain has TRBV7-2 and TRBJ2-7, with 7 positions matching TRBD2. Germline values: CDR1 SGHTA, CDR2 FQGNSA. V dropped 5 bases and J dropped 6; count of bases not matched to a gene: 16. This CDR3 region has 16 residues. In nucleotides, the CDR3 is TGTGCCAGCAGCCCGCTACTAGCGTCAGAGTCTCTCGAGCAGTACTTC. Its protein is CASSPLLASESLEQYF.

The chain employs TRBV28 and TRBJ1-2, with 7 positions matching TRBD1. This CDR3 has 12 amino acids. CDR1 and CDR2 from the germline V gene are MDHEN and SYDVKM. Trimming removed 5 bases from V and 12 bases from J; junction bases left unmatched: 9. The DNA of the CDR3 is TGTGCCAGCAGTAATACCGGGACAGTGAACACCTTC. This sequence encodes CASSNTGTVNTF.

This clone was counted between two and nine times. The chain uses TRBV27 and TRBJ1-3; the D gene is possibly TRBD1 (5 bases). Germline V lookup: CDR1 MNHEY, CDR2 SMNVEV (reference sequence). V lost 7 bases and J lost 2, with 9 bases in between. This CDR3 contains 13 residues. The CDR3 region has the DNA TGTGCCAGCAAGCGGGGGACTGGAAACACCATATATTTT. Amino acid sequence: CASKRGTGNTIYF.

V and J are TRBV7-9 and TRBJ2-3, with 10 bases identical to TRBD2. CDR1 is SEHNR and CDR2 is FQNEAQ in the germline V gene (reference sequence). This CDR3 spans 19 amino acids. V shed 4 bases, J shed 2 bases, and the junction held 15 bases outside the gene matches. CDR3 DNA sequence: TGTGCCAGCAGCTACACAGCGAAACTAGCGGGATGGGTCACAGATACGCAGTATTTT. Translating it yields CASSYTAKLAGWVTDTQYF.

CDR3 sequence: CASSQDAPAGVHYNEQFF. The CDR3 bases are TGCGCCAGCAGCCAAGATGCCCCGGCGGGGGTTCACTACAATGAGCAGTTCTTC. The V and J genes are TRBV4-3 and TRBJ2-1, with 7 bases lining up with TRBD2. Germline lookup yields CDR1 LGHNA and CDR2 YSLEER. This CDR3 contains 18 residues. The V and J ends lost 0 bases and 3 bases, in that order; junction bases with no gene match: 11.

This chain uses TRBV9 with TRBJ2-7; TRBD2 is a possible D gene (5 bases). Trimming shortened V by 0 bases and J by 7 bases, and 17 bases separated the two germline ends. Germline V gene data show CDR1 as SGDLS and CDR2 as YYNGEE. The CDR3 loop spans 15 amino acids. The chain's CDR3 is CASSVGPTKAEEQYF. In nucleotides, the CDR3 is TGTGCCAGCAGCGTAGGGCCCACGAAAGCGGAGGAGCAGTACTTC.

This chain links TRBV5-6 with TRBJ2-5; D is undetermined. The V gene lost 3 bases and the J gene lost 2 bases, with 2 bases spanning the gap. CDR3 length: 11 residues. Germline V lookup: CDR1 SGHDT, CDR2 YYEEEE. The CDR3 DNA reads as TGTGCCAGCAGCTCGCAAGAGACCCAGTACTTC. This sequence encodes CASSSQETQYF.

This clone was seen a single time. The chain carries TRBV11-2 and TRBJ1-6; 8 nucleotides align to TRBD1. The junction had 9 bases not matched to a gene; V was cut back by 8 bases and J by 9 bases. The CDR3 totals 14 residues. The germline gives CDR1 SGHAT, CDR2 FQNNGV. CDR3 sequence reads: CASAGQGWTSPLHF. The CDR3, as DNA: TGTGCCAGCGCCGGACAGGGTTGGACTTCACCCCTCCACTTT.

V gene TRBV7-6 combines with J gene TRBJ1-5, with 7 positions matching TRBD1. The CDR3 sequence is 18 residues long. Germline V gene data show CDR1 as SGHVS and CDR2 as FNYEAQ. The V segment lost 5 bases and the J segment 0 bases; nucleotides outside the gene matches: 13. CDR3: CASSISPPSGGSNQPQHF. CDR3 bases: TGTGCCAGCAGCATTTCTCCTCCTTCAGGGGGTAGCAATCAGCCCCAGCATTTT.

This rearrangement joins TRBV4-1 to TRBJ2-7; 7 bases agree with TRBD1. Germline assignment: CDR1 MGHRA and CDR2 YSYEKL. The V gene end was trimmed by 4 bases and the J gene end by 7 bases; junction bases not matched to a gene: 10. This CDR3 spans 14 amino acids. Here the CDR3 DNA reads TGCGCCAGCAGCCCAACAGGGGAAGGTTGGGAGCAGTACTTC. Translating it yields CASSPTGEGWEQYF.

This chain links TRBV7-3 with TRBJ2-2; tentatively, D is TRBD1 (5 bases). The germline V gene has CDR1 SGHTA and CDR2 FQGTGA. The CDR3 length is 15 residues. V shed 0 bases and J shed 7 bases, with 12 bases lying between them. CDR3 loop: CASSLTGGHGGELFF. The CDR3 DNA is TGTGCCAGCAGCTTAACCGGCGGACACGGCGGGGAGCTGTTTTTT.

This clone was seen once. The chain employs TRBV27 and TRBJ1-2; 8 bases align to TRBD1. The CDR3 has 16 amino acids. The ends lost 5 bases at V and 7 bases at J; junction bases unmatched: 15. Germline CDR1 and CDR2: MNHEY and SMNVEV (reference sequence). DNA for the CDR3: TGTGCCAGCAGTCCCTTGATAAGGGACAGGACCTGTGGCTACACCTTC. This sequence encodes CASSPLIRDRTCGYTF.

V is TRBV18 and J is TRBJ1-4, with unresolved D. Germline assignment: CDR1 KGHSH and CDR2 LQKENI. The CDR3 is 13 amino acids. V lost 3 bases and J 7 bases, leaving 9 bases between the germline ends. This CDR3 reads CASSPPTVEKLFF. In nucleotides, the CDR3 is TGTGCCAGCTCACCCCCTACTGTTGAAAAACTGTTTTTT.

This chain connects TRBV5-4 to TRBJ2-2; 9 bases fit TRBD1. The germline gives CDR1 SGHNT, CDR2 YYREEE (reference sequence). With 4 bases clipped from V and 5 bases from J, the junction kept 6 bases outside the gene matches. The length of the CDR3 is 15 residues. CDR3 nucleotides: TGTGCCAGCAGCCCTACAGGGGGCGTGACCGGGGAGCTGTTTTTT. This sequence encodes CASSPTGGVTGELFF.

The chain links TRBV19 to TRBJ2-7, with 9 nucleotides matching TRBD1. Trimming took 6 bases from V and 3 from J; bases not matched to a gene: 6. This CDR3 is built from 14 residues. Germline assignment: CDR1 LNHDA and CDR2 SQIVND (reference sequence). This CDR3 reads CASSRTGDNYEQYF. The CDR3 DNA sequence: TGTGCCAGTAGCAGGACAGGGGATAACTACGAGCAGTACTTC.

The chain combines TRBV27 with TRBJ1-4; D is unresolved. This CDR3 is 12 amino acids long. The ends were cut back, 3 bases at V and 7 bases at J, with 6 bases in the middle. Germline values: CDR1 MNHEY, CDR2 SMNVEV (reference sequence). The CDR3 reads CASSFEGEKLFF. DNA of the CDR3: TGTGCCAGCAGTTTTGAGGGTGAAAAACTGTTTTTT.